One and the same sample provided the 30 T cell receptor beta chains below, sequenced in a study of memory CD4+ T cells and cytomegalovirus serostatus. Clones were sequenced by immunoSEQ multiplex PCR, and TCRdb holds only the in-frame ones, with some missing. Of just under 95,000 clones listed, roughly 80% are singletons. Single viable CD3+CD4+CD8-CD45RO+ cells were sorted as the memory CD4+ T cells. Specimen: memory CD4+ T cells from blood. These receptors all stem from an adult in good health and CMV-seropositive.

The CDR3 DNA is TGTGCCAGCAGTTCCGCCCCCCCGCGAGAGCAGTACTTC. This codes for CASSSAPPREQYF. The J gene is TRBJ2-7, the V gene TRBV28; unclear D gene. The germline V gene encodes CDR1 MDHEN and CDR2 SYDVKM. This CDR3 contains 13 residues. Trimming shortened V by 4 bases and J by 7 bases, and 14 bases separated the two germline ends.

The chain joins TRBV10-1 to TRBJ2-5; a possible D gene is TRBD1 (5 bases). Germline V gene data show CDR1 as WNHNN and CDR2 as SYGVQD (reference sequence). Trimming removed 3 bases from V and 4 bases from J, with 9 bases in between. This CDR3 has 13 residues. The CDR3 protein is CASSDQGRETQYF. DNA for the CDR3: TGCGCCAGCAGTGACCAGGGAAGAGAGACCCAGTACTTC.

The rearrangement joins TRBV27 to TRBJ2-1, with no clear D. V was shortened by 2 bases and J by 5 bases, with 10 bases between the two germline ends. The germline V gene has CDR1 MNHEY and CDR2 SMNVEV (reference sequence). This CDR3 has 14 amino acids. The CDR3 nucleotides read TGTGCCAGCAGTTTACAGGACGGAAACAATGAGCAGTTCTTC. Its protein product is CASSLQDGNNEQFF.

The chain couples TRBV19 to TRBJ2-7, with 9 positions matching TRBD1. The CDR3 totals 15 residues. Germline-derived CDR1 and CDR2 are LNHDA and SQIVND (reference sequence). The ends lost 0 bases at V and 2 bases at J; junction bases unmatched: 2. For the CDR3, the DNA is TGTGCCAGTAGTATAGACGGACAGGGGCCCTACGAGCAGTACTTC. As protein: CASSIDGQGPYEQYF.

CDR3 nucleotide sequence: TGTGCCAGCAGCCCCCGAACCTCCTACAATGAGCAGTTCTTC. Amino acids: CASSPRTSYNEQFF. The chain uses TRBV9 and TRBJ2-1; D uncertain. Germline V CDR1 and CDR2: SGDLS, YYNGEE. The CDR3 spans 14 residues. The V end was cut by 4 bases, the J end by 0 bases, with 8 bases between. The full variable domain, rest sourced from reference TRBV9 and TRBJ2-1, is DSGVTQTPKHLITATGQRVTLRCSPRSGDLSVYWYQQSLDQGLQFLIQYYNGEERAKGNILERFSAQQFPDLHSELNLSSLELGDSALYFCASSPRTSYNEQFFGPGTRLTVL.

CDR3 region: CASRKRQETQYF. CDR3 DNA sequence: TGTGCCAGCAGGAAAAGACAAGAGACCCAGTACTTC. J is TRBJ2-5 and V is TRBV28; D is unresolved. Germline assignment: CDR1 MDHEN and CDR2 SYDVKM. The V gene lost 6 bases and the J gene lost 2 bases, with 7 bases spanning the gap. There are 12 residues in the CDR3.

This clone was detected once. This sequence joins TRBV6-1 and TRBJ1-3, with D tentatively TRBD1 (6 bases). CDR1 and CDR2 from the germline V gene are MNHNS and SASEGT. V was cut by 8 bases and J by 8 bases, with 22 bases left in between. The CDR3 covers 15 residues. The CDR3 bases are TGTGCCAGCCACTACGGGGGGCGGACCAGGGACACCATATATTTT. Protein: CASHYGGRTRDTIYF.

This clone appeared a single time. The chain links TRBV7-2 to TRBJ2-3; TRBD2 is a possible D gene (5 bases). The CDR3 is made up of 15 amino acids. The germline V and J ends were trimmed by 1 base and 3 bases, with 11 bases remaining between them. Germline V gene sequence: CDR1 SGHTA, CDR2 FQGNSA. This CDR3 reads CASSLGAVQTDTQYF. CDR3 DNA: TGTGCCAGCAGCTTAGGAGCGGTTCAGACAGATACGCAGTATTTT.

This chain links TRBV29-1 with TRBJ1-1; D remains unclear. Per germline, CDR1 SQVTM and CDR2 ANQGSEA. Deletions cut 6 bases from V and 2 bases from J, with 16 bases between. The CDR3 has 14 residues. CDR3 DNA sequence: TGCAGCGTCCGTCAGAGCAGCTTTAACACTGAAGCTTTCTTT. As protein: CSVRQSSFNTEAFF.

The CDR3 region is CASSQPTGGDTGELFF. CDR3 DNA sequence: TGTGCCAGCAGCCAGCCCACAGGGGGGGATACCGGGGAGCTGTTTTTT. The rearrangement uses TRBV4-2 and TRBJ2-2, with D perhaps TRBD1 (8 bases). Germline CDR1 LGHNA, CDR2 YNFKEQ. The V and J ends lost 3 bases and 5 bases respectively, with 16 bases between them. There are 16 residues in the CDR3.

V usage is TRBV6-5 and J usage is TRBJ2-5; D might be TRBD1 or TRBD2, each matching 6 bases. V shed 5 bases and J shed 7 bases, with 14 bases lying between them. Germline assignment: CDR1 MNHEY and CDR2 SVGAGI. The CDR3 contains 13 residues. This CDR3 is CASSPGASGTQYF. The CDR3 DNA is TGTGCCAGCAGTCCGGGGGCCAGCGGGACCCAGTACTTC.

The CDR3 sequence: CASPPGTSGSADTQYF. The CDR3 nucleotides read TGTGCCAGCCCGCCAGGGACTAGCGGGAGTGCAGATACGCAGTATTTT. V is TRBV28 and J is TRBJ2-3; 14 nucleotides agree with TRBD2. The V segment lost 8 bases and the J segment 4 bases; nucleotides outside the gene matches: 8. Germline V gene data show CDR1 as MDHEN and CDR2 as SYDVKM. The CDR3 sequence is 16 residues long.

The CDR3 here is CASSLSVGRGNEKLFF. The CDR3 DNA reads as TGTGCCAGCAGCCTCTCAGTGGGCAGGGGCAATGAAAAACTGTTTTTT. This chain links TRBV4-2 with TRBJ1-4; D might be TRBD1 (6 bases). Germline V gene sequence: CDR1 LGHNA, CDR2 YNFKEQ. This CDR3 has 16 residues. The V gene lost 4 bases and the J gene lost 5 bases, with 17 bases spanning the gap.

The DNA of the CDR3 is TGCGCCAGCAGCTTCGAGGGGGCGGCCACTGAAGCTTTCTTT. As protein: CASSFEGAATEAFF. The chain is built from TRBV5-1 and TRBJ1-1; TRBD1 matches at 7 bases. After removal of 2 bases from V and 4 bases from J, the junction contained 5 bases not matched to a gene. The CDR3 consists of 14 residues. Looked up from germline, CDR1 is SGHRS and CDR2 is YFSETQ.

The chain joins TRBV6-5 to TRBJ1-2, with D unresolved. CDR3 size: 15 residues. Trimming removed 0 bases at V and 4 bases at J, with 12 bases between. CDR1 and CDR2 from the germline V gene are MNHEY and SVGAGI. The CDR3 spells CASSYSPGFSYGYTF. CDR3 in DNA: TGTGCCAGCAGTTACTCCCCAGGTTTTAGCTATGGCTACACCTTC.

The chain is built from TRBV5-1 and TRBJ2-1; 8 nucleotides line up with TRBD1. The V segment lost 4 bases and the J segment 10 bases; nucleotides outside the gene matches: 10. CDR1 is SGHRS, CDR2 YFSETQ, per germline. The CDR3 spans 14 residues. The CDR3 DNA is TGCGCCAGCAGCCCGGGACAGGATTGGGGCGAGCAGTTCTTC. It translates to CASSPGQDWGEQFF.

The gene calls are TRBV27 and TRBJ2-7, with 9 bases fitting TRBD1. Germline loops: CDR1 MNHEY, CDR2 SMNVEV (reference sequence). This CDR3 is 15 amino acids long. Germline trimming cut 2 bases from V and 7 bases from J; bases unmatched to any gene: 9. The CDR3 spells CASSLGGQGTVEQYF. The DNA of the CDR3 is TGTGCCAGCAGTTTAGGGGGACAGGGTACAGTGGAGCAGTACTTC.

Comment on this clone: Relative to the germline gene, one junction end is altered; a read error may explain this. At the DNA level, this CDR3 is encoded by other sequences in the same sample as well. The V call is TRBV27, the J call TRBJ2-7; 11 nucleotides agree with TRBD1. The CDR3 length is 15 residues. Germline V gene lookup returns CDR1 MNHEY and CDR2 SMNVEV (reference sequence). CDR3 DNA sequence: TGTGCCAGCAGTTCTACTGGACAGGGGGCGCGGGAGCAGTATTTC. The encoded protein is CASSSTGQGAREQYF.

The genes are TRBV6-6 and TRBJ1-1; the match to TRBD1 covers 9 bases. The J segment lost 11 bases and the V segment lost 6 bases, leaving 13 bases of the junction unmatched. The CDR3 covers 14 residues. Per germline, CDR1 MNHNY and CDR2 SVGAGI (reference sequence). The chain's CDR3 is CASRIPGQGSEAFF. CDR3 nucleotides: TGTGCCAGCAGGATTCCGGGACAGGGTAGTGAGGCTTTCTTT.

The chain links TRBV14 to TRBJ2-5, with D perhaps matching TRBD1 (5 bases). The CDR3 loop spans 15 amino acids. Trimming removed 4 bases at V and 2 bases at J, with 14 bases between. Germline V lookup: CDR1 SGHDN, CDR2 FVKESK. CDR3 in amino acids: CASSRIQGAQETQYF. CDR3 DNA: TGTGCCAGCAGCCGGATTCAAGGGGCGCAAGAGACCCAGTACTTC.

The J gene is TRBJ2-1, the V gene TRBV6-1; TRBD2 matches 7 bases. Germline CDR1 reads MNHNS; CDR2 reads SASEGT. J was trimmed by 4 bases and V by 2 bases; bases with no gene match: 5. This CDR3 has 15 residues. CDR3 sequence: CASSENLAAYNEQFF. CDR3 sequence (DNA): TGTGCCAGCAGTGAAAACCTAGCGGCGTACAATGAGCAGTTCTTC.

The CDR3 sequence is CASNDRDKGGTEAFF. The CDR3 DNA sequence: TGTGCCAGTAATGATAGGGACAAGGGGGGCACTGAAGCTTTCTTT. The gene calls are TRBV6-4 and TRBJ1-1; tentative D call: TRBD1 (6 bases). CDR3 length: 15 amino acids. Germline V lookup: CDR1 MRHNA, CDR2 SNTAGT. The ends were cut back, 9 bases at V and 4 bases at J, with 21 bases in the middle.

The chain links TRBV9 to TRBJ2-6, with no clear D. V was trimmed by 0 bases and J by 4 bases, leaving 8 bases between them. The CDR3 has 15 amino acids. CDR1 SGDLS and CDR2 YYNGEE come from the germline V gene. The DNA of the CDR3 is TGTGCCAGCAGCGTAGGGGGTGGCGGGGCCAACGTCCTGACTTTC. Amino acids: CASSVGGGGANVLTF.

The J gene is TRBJ2-5, the V gene TRBV28, with 12 nucleotides matching TRBD1. The ends lost 7 bases at V and 13 bases at J; junction bases unmatched: 13. The CDR3 loop spans 14 amino acids. Germline CDR1 MDHEN, CDR2 SYDVKM. DNA for the CDR3: TGTGCCAGCACCCTCCAGGGGACAGGGGGCCCCCGGTACTTC. Protein sequence: CASTLQGTGGPRYF.

This clone was seen at least ten times. The genes are TRBV11-2 and TRBJ2-5, with 8 bases that match TRBD1. Germline CDR1 reads SGHAT; CDR2 reads FQNNGV. Trimming cost V 3 bases and J 7 bases; bases outside gene matches: 10. This CDR3 spans 15 amino acids. CDR3 sequence reads: CASSFGQGSRRTQYF. CDR3 bases: TGTGCCAGCAGCTTTGGACAGGGCTCACGGCGGACCCAGTACTTC.

V and J are TRBV18 and TRBJ1-5; no reliable D call. V dropped 2 bases and J dropped 4 bases, with 15 bases sitting between them. CDR3 length equals 16 residues. Per the germline V gene, CDR1 is KGHSH and CDR2 is LQKENI. The CDR3 region is CASSPFTGVNNQPQHF. Written as DNA, the CDR3 is TGTGCCAGCTCACCATTCACTGGGGTAAATAATCAGCCCCAGCATTTT.

The rearrangement links TRBV27 to TRBJ2-7; possibly TRBD1 for D (6 bases). Looked up from germline, CDR1 is MNHEY and CDR2 is SMNVEV (reference sequence). The CDR3 is 15 amino acids. V lost 3 bases and J 3 bases, leaving 15 bases between the germline ends. The CDR3 region has the DNA TGTGCCAGCAGTTTCGGGCAGGGGCCTTTCTACGAGCAGTACTTC. It codes for CASSFGQGPFYEQYF.

The CDR3 here is CASSPGRSNYGYTF. The CDR3 DNA reads TGCGCCAGCAGCCCGGGACGGAGTAACTATGGCTACACCTTC. The gene calls are TRBV5-1 and TRBJ1-2; a weak D match, TRBD1 (5 bases). In germline, CDR1 is SGHRS, CDR2 YFSETQ. This CDR3 is 14 amino acids long. V was cut by 4 bases and J by 1 base, with 11 bases left in between.

The chain employs TRBV30 and TRBJ1-6; 10 bases are a match to TRBD1. The CDR3 is 15 residues long. Germline CDR1 reads GTSNPN; CDR2 reads SVGIG (reference sequence). Trimming cost V 5 bases and J 10 bases; bases outside gene matches: 11. The CDR3 here is CAWESSGTGVSPLHF. The CDR3 DNA reads as TGTGCCTGGGAGAGCTCCGGGACAGGGGTCTCACCCCTCCACTTT.

On this clone itself: The junction departs from germline at one end; a sequencing error may be responsible. The chain is built from TRBV28 and TRBJ2-7; D gene unclear. This CDR3 contains 11 residues. The germline V gene encodes CDR1 MDHEN and CDR2 SYDVKM. The CDR3 region has the DNA TGTGCCAGCGCCGAACGTAGGGCGCGGTCCTTC. This sequence encodes CASAERRARSF.